This note documents a single TCR beta chain sequence. CDR3 length equals 15 residues. The trim removed 5 bases at V and 1 base at J, leaving 6 bases unmatched. Germline CDR1 reads SGHAT; CDR2 reads FQDESV (reference sequence). These data belong to a study of blood T cell repertoires in COVID-19. The overall study: Samples of COVID-19 (acute and convalescent) were obtained from the United States, Italy and Spain.

Authors' processing steps: Estimated nucleated cell counts came from reference gene primer amplification. Produced via immunoSEQ multiplex PCR; TCRdb's table is partial and in-frame only. That table gives V, J and clone size, and the DNA gave D and trimming. The sample gives around 100,000 clones, 88% of which show up once; about 6% is in the top ten. The clonotype comes from a woman aged 60-75 years with acute or convalescent COVID-19. Sequencing was carried out using peripheral blood. The chain is built from TRBV11-1 and TRBJ2-3, with 7 positions matching TRBD2. The CDR3 loop reads CASSLLAERTDTQYF. In DNA, the CDR3 is TGTGCCAGCAGCCTCCTAGCGGAACGCACAGATACGCAGTATTTT.